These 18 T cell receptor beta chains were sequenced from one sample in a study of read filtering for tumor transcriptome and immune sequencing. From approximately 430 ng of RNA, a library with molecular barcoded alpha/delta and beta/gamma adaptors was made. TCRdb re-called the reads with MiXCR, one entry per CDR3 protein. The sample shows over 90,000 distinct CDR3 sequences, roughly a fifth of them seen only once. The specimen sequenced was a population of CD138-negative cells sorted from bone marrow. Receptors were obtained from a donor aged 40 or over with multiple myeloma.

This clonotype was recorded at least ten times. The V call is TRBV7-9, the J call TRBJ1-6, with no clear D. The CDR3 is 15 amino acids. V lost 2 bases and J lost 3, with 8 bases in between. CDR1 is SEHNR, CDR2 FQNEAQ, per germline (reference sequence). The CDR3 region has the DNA TGTGCCAGCAGCTTAAAACAGAACTATAATTCACCCCTCCACTTT. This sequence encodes CASSLKQNYNSPLHF.

The CDR3 sequence: CASSEVRGETQYF. In DNA, the CDR3 is TGTGCCAGCAGTGAAGTACGAGGGGAGACCCAGTACTTC. This chain joins TRBV2 and TRBJ2-5, with D possibly being TRBD2 (5 bases). CDR1 is SNHLY, CDR2 FYNNEI, per germline. This CDR3 spans 13 amino acids. The V and J ends lost 1 base and 5 bases respectively, with 8 bases between them.

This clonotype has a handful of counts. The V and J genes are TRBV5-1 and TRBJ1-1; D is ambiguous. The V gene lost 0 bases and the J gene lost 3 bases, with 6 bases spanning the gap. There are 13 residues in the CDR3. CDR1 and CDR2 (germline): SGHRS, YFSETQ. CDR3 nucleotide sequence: TGCGCCAGCAGCTTGGTTACAGACACTGAAGCTTTCTTT. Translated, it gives CASSLVTDTEAFF.

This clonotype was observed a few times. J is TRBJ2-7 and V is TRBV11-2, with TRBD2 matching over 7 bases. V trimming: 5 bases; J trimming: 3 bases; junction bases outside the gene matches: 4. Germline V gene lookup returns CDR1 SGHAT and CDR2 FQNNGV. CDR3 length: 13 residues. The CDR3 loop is CASSPGLDYEQYF. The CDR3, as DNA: TGTGCCAGCAGCCCCGGACTAGACTACGAGCAGTACTTC. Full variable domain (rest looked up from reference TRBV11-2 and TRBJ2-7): EAGVAQSPRYKIIEKRQSVAFWCNPISGHATLYWYQQILGQGPKLLIQFQNNGVVDDSQLPKDRFSAERLKGVDSTLKIQPAKLEDSAVYLCASSPGLDYEQYFGPGTRLTVT.

CDR3 nucleotides: TGTGCCAGCAGTTTATCCGTCCGGGGGAGCGAGCAGTACTTC. Encoded protein: CASSLSVRGSEQYF. This rearrangement joins TRBV27 to TRBJ2-7; a possible D gene is TRBD2 (6 bases). Looked up from germline, CDR1 is MNHEY and CDR2 is SMNVEV (reference sequence). The CDR3 contains 14 residues. V was clipped by 0 bases and J by 6 bases, with 12 bases between them.

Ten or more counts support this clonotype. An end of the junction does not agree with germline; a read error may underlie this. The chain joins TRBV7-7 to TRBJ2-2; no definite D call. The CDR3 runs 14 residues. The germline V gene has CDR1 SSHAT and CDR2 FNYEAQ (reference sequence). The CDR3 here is CASSPTTNTGELFF. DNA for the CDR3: TGTGCTAGCAGCCCGACCACGAACACCGGGGAGCTGTTTTTT.

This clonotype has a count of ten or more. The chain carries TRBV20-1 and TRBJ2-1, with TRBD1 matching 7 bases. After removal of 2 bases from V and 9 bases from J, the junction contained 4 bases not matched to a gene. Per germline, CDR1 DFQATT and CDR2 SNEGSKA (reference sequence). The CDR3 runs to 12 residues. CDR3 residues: CSARRDSGEQFF. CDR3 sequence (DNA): TGCAGTGCTAGAAGGGACAGCGGTGAGCAGTTCTTC.

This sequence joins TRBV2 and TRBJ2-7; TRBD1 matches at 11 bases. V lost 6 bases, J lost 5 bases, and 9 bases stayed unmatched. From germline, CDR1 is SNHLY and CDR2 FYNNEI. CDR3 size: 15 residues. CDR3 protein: CASSAGTGGFDEQYF. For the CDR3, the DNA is TGTGCCAGCAGCGCAGGGACAGGGGGTTTCGACGAGCAGTACTTC.

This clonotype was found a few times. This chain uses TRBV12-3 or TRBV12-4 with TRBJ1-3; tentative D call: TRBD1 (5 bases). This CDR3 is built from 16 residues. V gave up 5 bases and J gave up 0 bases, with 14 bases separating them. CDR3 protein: CASSLHRRISGNTIYF. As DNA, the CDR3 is TGTGCCAGCAGTCTCCACAGGAGAATCTCTGGAAACACCATATATTTT.

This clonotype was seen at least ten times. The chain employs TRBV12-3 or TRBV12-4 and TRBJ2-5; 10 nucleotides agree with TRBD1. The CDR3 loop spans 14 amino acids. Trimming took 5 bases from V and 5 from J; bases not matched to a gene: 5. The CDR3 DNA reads TGTGCCAGCAGTGTAGGACAGGGGGTTGAGACCCAGTACTTC. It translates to CASSVGQGVETQYF.

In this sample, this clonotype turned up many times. The CDR3 loop is CSVAPSGAYNEQFF. The CDR3 DNA is TGCAGCGTGGCTCCTAGCGGGGCATACAATGAGCAGTTCTTC. The V call is TRBV29-1, the J call TRBJ2-1; TRBD2 matches 9 bases. The CDR3 spans 14 residues. The germline CDR1 and CDR2 sequences are SQVTM and ANQGSEA. V shed 6 bases, J shed 4 bases, and the junction held 7 bases outside the gene matches.

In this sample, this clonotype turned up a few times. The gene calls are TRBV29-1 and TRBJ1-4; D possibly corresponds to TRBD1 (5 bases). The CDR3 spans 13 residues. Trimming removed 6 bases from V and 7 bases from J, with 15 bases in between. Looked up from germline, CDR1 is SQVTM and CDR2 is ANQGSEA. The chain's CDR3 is CSVRGRVGEKLFF. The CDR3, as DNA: TGCAGCGTCCGTGGCAGGGTTGGTGAAAAACTGTTTTTT. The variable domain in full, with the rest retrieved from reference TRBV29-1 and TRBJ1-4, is SAVISQKPSRDICQRGTSLTIQCQVDSQVTMMFWYRQQPGQSLTLIATANQGSEATYESGFVIDKFPISRPNLTFSTLTVSNMSPEDSSIYLCSVRGRVGEKLFFGSGTQLSVL.

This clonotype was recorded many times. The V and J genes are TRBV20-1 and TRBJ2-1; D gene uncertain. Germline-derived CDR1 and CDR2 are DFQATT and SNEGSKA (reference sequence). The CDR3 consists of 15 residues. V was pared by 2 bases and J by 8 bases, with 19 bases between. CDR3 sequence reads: CSARLPERSRYEQFF. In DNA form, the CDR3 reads TGCAGTGCTAGACTTCCGGAGAGATCAAGGTATGAGCAGTTCTTC.

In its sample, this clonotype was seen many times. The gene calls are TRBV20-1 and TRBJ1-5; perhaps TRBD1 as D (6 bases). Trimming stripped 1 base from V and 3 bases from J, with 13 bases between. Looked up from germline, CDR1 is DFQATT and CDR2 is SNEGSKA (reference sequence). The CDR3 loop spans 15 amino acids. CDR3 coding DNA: TGCAGTGCTAGAGTTCGGCGGACAGTCAATCAGCCCCAGCATTTT. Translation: CSARVRRTVNQPQHF.

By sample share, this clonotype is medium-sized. The CDR3 here is CSARANSGVGYNEQFF. The CDR3 bases are TGCAGTGCTAGAGCCAATAGCGGGGTGGGCTACAATGAGCAGTTCTTC. The J gene is TRBJ2-1, the V gene TRBV20-1, with 8 bases matching TRBD2. J lost 3 bases, V lost 1 base, and 8 bases had no gene match. CDR3 length: 16 amino acids. Germline V gene data show CDR1 as DFQATT and CDR2 as SNEGSKA (reference sequence).

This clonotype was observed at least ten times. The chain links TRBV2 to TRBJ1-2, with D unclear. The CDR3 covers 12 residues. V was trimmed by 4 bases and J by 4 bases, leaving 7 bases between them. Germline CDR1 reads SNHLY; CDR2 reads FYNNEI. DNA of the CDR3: TGTGCCAGCAGTGTCAGTGTCTATGGCTACACCTTC. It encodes CASSVSVYGYTF.

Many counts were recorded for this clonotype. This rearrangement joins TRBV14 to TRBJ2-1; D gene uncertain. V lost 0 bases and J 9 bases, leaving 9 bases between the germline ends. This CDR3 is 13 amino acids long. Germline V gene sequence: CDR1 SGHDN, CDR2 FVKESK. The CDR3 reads CASSQELVTEQFF. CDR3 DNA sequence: TGTGCCAGCAGCCAAGAACTCGTCACTGAGCAGTTCTTC.

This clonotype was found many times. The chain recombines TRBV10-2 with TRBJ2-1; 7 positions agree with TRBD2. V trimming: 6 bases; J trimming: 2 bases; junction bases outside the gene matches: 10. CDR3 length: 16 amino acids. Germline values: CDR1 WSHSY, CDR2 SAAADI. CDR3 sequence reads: CASRSGEAGPYNEQFF. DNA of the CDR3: TGCGCCAGCAGAAGCGGGGAGGCTGGCCCCTACAATGAGCAGTTCTTC.